Following are 6 T cell receptor beta chains from one sample sequenced in a study of human T cells and chemical hapten exposure. Using its own MiXCR run on the RACE reads, TCRdb lists one record per CDR3 protein. In the table there are 85,000 to 100,000 distinct CDR3 sequences, about a tenth of which are singletons. The time point is: pre-sensitization, week 0. Treatment reported: therapeutic diphenylcyclopropenone sensitization with weekly scalp DPC. Sequences were derived from whole blood, sampled in connection with sensitization to the hapten diphenylcyclopropenone (DPC). These receptor sequences come from a woman aged 55-75 years with alopecia areata. Some clones in this sample may be carry-over from other donors' samples.

This clonotype was counted between two and nine times. V gene TRBV7-2 combines with J gene TRBJ2-4; 8 bases are a match to TRBD2. V lost 8 bases and J lost 6; bases outside the gene matches: 3. The V gene's germline CDR1 is SGHTA and CDR2 FQGNSA. The CDR3 is made up of 12 amino acids. The chain's CDR3 is CASRAGGNIQYF. Here the CDR3 DNA reads TGTGCCAGCCGCGCGGGAGGAAACATTCAGTACTTC.

J is TRBJ1-2 and V is TRBV7-2; D ambiguous. The V gene lost 5 bases and the J gene lost 6 bases, with 13 bases spanning the gap. The CDR3 sequence is 13 residues long. From germline, CDR1 is SGHTA and CDR2 FQGNSA. The CDR3, as DNA: TGTGCCAGCAGCCCCTACACGGTGGATGGCTACACCTTC. Translated, it gives CASSPYTVDGYTF.

This clonotype was counted a few times. The gene calls are TRBV11-2 and TRBJ2-7; 9 nucleotides align to TRBD1. The CDR3 totals 16 residues. Germline V CDR1 and CDR2: SGHAT, FQNNGV. Germline trimming cut 3 bases from V and 2 bases from J; bases unmatched to any gene: 8. CDR3 residues: CASSLEAGQGAYEQYF. The CDR3 coding sequence is TGTGCCAGCAGCTTGGAAGCGGGACAGGGCGCCTACGAGCAGTACTTC.

This clonotype occurred a few times. The genes are TRBV7-2 and TRBJ2-1; 11 positions agree with TRBD2. The germline V gene encodes CDR1 SGHTA and CDR2 FQGNSA. Trimming took 2 bases from V and 8 from J; bases not matched to a gene: 8. The length of the CDR3 is 16 residues. The CDR3 spells CASSLLFSGGADEQFF. The CDR3 DNA follows: TGTGCCAGCAGCTTATTGTTTAGCGGGGGGGCTGATGAGCAGTTCTTC. The variable domain in full, completed from reference TRBV7-2 and TRBJ2-1, reads GAGVSQSPSNKVTEKGKDVELRCDPISGHTALYWYRQSLGQGLEFLIYFQGNSAPDKSGLPSDRFSAERTGGSVSTLTIQRTQQEDSAVYLCASSLLFSGGADEQFFGPGTRLTVL.

The V gene is TRBV30, the J gene TRBJ2-5; 8 nucleotides align to TRBD2. Looked up from germline, CDR1 is GTSNPN and CDR2 is SVGIG (reference sequence). The CDR3 totals 13 residues. With 5 bases clipped from V and 1 base from J, the junction kept 3 bases outside the gene matches. CDR3 loop: CAWGLAIQETQYF. CDR3 bases: TGTGCCTGGGGACTAGCCATCCAAGAGACCCAGTACTTC.

The table lists this clonotype with a few counts. This rearrangement joins TRBV2 to TRBJ2-7; TRBD1 aligns across 12 bases. V trimming: 6 bases; J trimming: 3 bases; junction bases outside the gene matches: 3. The CDR3 is made up of 14 amino acids. CDR1 and CDR2 (germline): SNHLY, FYNNEI. CDR3 amino acids: CASRWDRGHYEQYF. The DNA for the CDR3 is TGTGCCAGCAGGTGGGACAGGGGGCACTACGAGCAGTACTTC.